These 13 T cell receptor beta chains share one sample of origin, sequenced in a study of CD8+CD57+ T cells in acquired aplastic anemia. CDR3 and TCR beta VDJ profiling relied on genomic DNA as the template. TCRdb re-derived calls from the reads in MiXCR, one entry per CDR3 protein. The sample shows over 100,000 distinct CDR3 sequences, more than 35% of them seen only once. The sequenced material came from sorted CD4+, CD8+, or CD8+CD57+ T cells (not recorded which) from PBMCs. These receptors were taken from a human donor in good health, serving as a control.

This chain links TRBV7-2 with TRBJ1-2; tentatively, D is TRBD1 (5 bases). The CDR3 loop spans 14 amino acids. The germline V gene encodes CDR1 SGHTA and CDR2 FQGNSA. Trimming took off 7 bases at V and 4 bases at J, with 16 bases between the two ends. CDR3 nucleotide sequence: TGTGCCAGCAACCGGGGGAGGCGCCGCTATGGCTACACCTTC. Translating gives CASNRGRRRYGYTF.

This clonotype has only one observation. This chain joins TRBV12-3 or TRBV12-4 and TRBJ2-3; TRBD1 agrees at 7 bases. The V segment lost 5 bases and the J segment 10 bases; nucleotides outside the gene matches: 18. The CDR3 consists of 16 residues. The CDR3, as DNA: TGTGCCAGCAGTCTAAGACAGGGCGTTAGCACAGGCGCGCAGTATTTT. Residues: CASSLRQGVSTGAQYF.

The rearrangement uses TRBV25-1 and TRBJ1-2; 9 bases agree with TRBD1. V shed 2 bases and J 3 bases; nucleotides not matched to a gene: 4. The CDR3 extends over 15 amino acids. Germline CDR1 MGHDK, CDR2 SYGVNS. CDR3 residues: CASSEGQGLDYGYTF. CDR3 nucleotide sequence: TGTGCCAGCAGTGAAGGACAGGGGTTGGACTATGGCTACACCTTC.

This clonotype was observed many times. The chain carries TRBV5-1 and TRBJ1-1; maybe TRBD1 (5 bases). Germline assignment: CDR1 SGHRS and CDR2 YFSETQ. The V end lost 0 bases, the J end lost 0 bases, and 12 bases lay between the germline ends. The CDR3 is 16 residues long. As DNA, the CDR3 is TGCGCCAGCAGCTTGGCCGGGGGGAACATGAACACTGAAGCTTTCTTT. It codes for CASSLAGGNMNTEAFF.

The count of this clonotype is one. This sequence joins TRBV10-3 and TRBJ1-6; 11 positions match TRBD1. J was trimmed by 7 bases and V by 3 bases; bases with no gene match: 5. The CDR3 runs 16 residues. Looked up from germline, CDR1 is ENHRY and CDR2 is SYGVKD. The CDR3 spells CAISDPRTGGNSPLHF. The CDR3 DNA is TGTGCCATCAGTGACCCCCGGACAGGGGGCAATTCACCCCTCCACTTT.

This clonotype was counted ten times or more. The chain is built from TRBV24-1 and TRBJ2-3, with D possibly being TRBD2 (6 bases). Trimming left V 9 bases short and J 1 base short, with 10 bases between. The CDR3 length is 13 residues. CDR1 and CDR2 (germline): KGHDR, SFDVKD. The CDR3 region has the DNA TGTGCCACCGGAGGGGCCGGCACAGATACGCAGTATTTT. It yields the protein CATGGAGTDTQYF.

This clonotype was counted at least ten times. The chain combines TRBV6-1 with TRBJ1-2; tentative D call: TRBD1 (6 bases). Trimming cost V 5 bases and J 8 bases, with 15 bases left between them. The germline CDR1 and CDR2 sequences are MNHNS and SASEGT. This CDR3 is built from 13 residues. The CDR3 protein is CASSRQVVGGYTF. The CDR3 DNA reads as TGTGCCAGCAGTCGACAGGTAGTAGGAGGCTACACCTTC.

The rearrangement links TRBV25-1 to TRBJ2-3; 9 bases are a match to TRBD2. The germline V gene has CDR1 MGHDK and CDR2 SYGVNS. The CDR3 has 15 residues. The CDR3 region has the DNA TGTGCTAGAGATCCCAGCGGGGGGTCCACAGATACGCAGTATTTT. Amino acids: CARDPSGGSTDTQYF.

In the case of this clonotype: A much larger clone lies a single base off, so this may be a read error. This chain joins TRBV18 and TRBJ1-6, with D uncertain. CDR1 and CDR2 from the germline V gene are KGHSH and LQKENI. CDR3 length: 13 residues. CDR3 amino acids: CASSNGIESPPHF. CDR3 nucleotide sequence: TGTGCCAGCTCTAACGGAATAGAATCACCCCCCCACTTT.

In its sample, this clonotype was seen many times. V and J are TRBV3-1 and TRBJ2-3; D may be TRBD1 (5 bases). The V end was cut by 2 bases, the J end by 0 bases, with 9 bases between. The CDR3 extends over 15 amino acids. Germline loops: CDR1 LGHDT, CDR2 YNNKEL (reference sequence). CDR3 loop: CASSQTGYSTDTQYF. CDR3 nucleotide sequence: TGTGCCAGCAGCCAAACAGGATACAGCACAGATACGCAGTATTTT.

This clonotype turned up a few times. The rearrangement joins TRBV27 to TRBJ1-4, with D unresolved. Per the germline V gene, CDR1 is MNHEY and CDR2 is SMNVEV (reference sequence). V was shortened by 6 bases and J by 4 bases, with 15 bases between the two germline ends. The CDR3 is 15 amino acids. CDR3 in amino acids: CASRASQAVNEKLFF. The DNA for the CDR3 is TGTGCCAGCAGAGCTTCCCAGGCCGTTAATGAAAAACTGTTTTTT.

V usage is TRBV20-1 and J usage is TRBJ2-1; D perhaps matches TRBD2 (6 bases). Germline CDR1 DFQATT, CDR2 SNEGSKA (reference sequence). The germline V and J ends were trimmed by 6 bases and 5 bases, with 14 bases remaining between them. This CDR3 is built from 13 residues. The CDR3 bases are TGCAGTGCGCGTCGGGACTTCCACAATGAGCAGTTCTTC. Encoded protein: CSARRDFHNEQFF.

The J gene is TRBJ2-7, the V gene TRBV10-2; D possibly corresponds to TRBD1 (6 bases). This CDR3 is built from 14 residues. Germline V gene data show CDR1 as WSHSY and CDR2 as SAAADI. The V end lost 3 bases, the J end lost 0 bases, and 9 bases lay between the germline ends. This chain's CDR3 is CASSETGYSYEQYF. CDR3 nucleotides: TGCGCCAGCAGTGAAACAGGGTACTCCTACGAGCAGTACTTC.